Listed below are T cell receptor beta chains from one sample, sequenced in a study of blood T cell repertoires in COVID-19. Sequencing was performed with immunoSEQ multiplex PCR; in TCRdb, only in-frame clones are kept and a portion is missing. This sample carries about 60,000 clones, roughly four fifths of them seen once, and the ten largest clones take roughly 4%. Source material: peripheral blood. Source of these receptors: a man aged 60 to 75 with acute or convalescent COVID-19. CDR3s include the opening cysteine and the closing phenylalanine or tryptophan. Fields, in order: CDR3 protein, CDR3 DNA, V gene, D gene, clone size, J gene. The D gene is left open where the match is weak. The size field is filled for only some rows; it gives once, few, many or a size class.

CDR3: CASSQGGTGNEKLFF
DNA: TGCGCCAGCAGCCAAGGCGGGACAGGGAACGAAAAACTGTTTTTT
V: TRBV4-1
D: TRBD1
size: .
J: TRBJ1-4

CDR3: CASSRRGQIYGYTF
DNA: TGTGCCAGCAGCAGAAGGGGACAGATCTATGGCTACACCTTC
V: TRBV6-5
D: TRBD1
size: .
J: TRBJ1-2

CDR3: CAWSWASGNTIYF
DNA: TGTGCCTGGAGCTGGGCTTCTGGAAACACCATATATTTT
V: TRBV30
D: .
size: .
J: TRBJ1-3

CDR3: CASSDLLGTENEKLFF
DNA: TGTGCCAGCAGTGACCTTCTTGGGACAGAAAATGAAAAACTGTTTTTT
V: TRBV6-1
D: TRBD1
size: .
J: TRBJ1-4

CDR3: CASSQEQGQTHQPQHF
DNA: TGTGCCAGCAGCCAAGAACAGGGACAGACCCATCAGCCCCAGCATTTT
V: TRBV4-2
D: TRBD1
size: once
J: TRBJ1-5

CDR3: CASSPLDRVKETQYF
DNA: TGTGCCAGCAGTCCTTTGGACAGGGTAAAAGAGACCCAGTACTTC
V: TRBV2
D: TRBD1
size: .
J: TRBJ2-5

CDR3: CASSLMTFGEKLFF
DNA: TGTGCCAGCAGCTTAATGACTTTTGGGGAAAAACTGTTTTTT
V: TRBV7-8
D: .
size: .
J: TRBJ1-4

CDR3: CASSPPGTQDEQYF
DNA: TGTGCCAGTAGTCCCCCCGGGACACAAGACGAGCAGTACTTC
V: TRBV19
D: .
size: .
J: TRBJ2-7

CDR3: CASSADPGFTKGYTF
DNA: TGTGCCAGTAGTGCGGATCCGGGTTTTACTAAGGGCTACACCTTC
V: TRBV19
D: .
size: .
J: TRBJ1-2

CDR3: CASSPVRTAYNEQFF
DNA: TGTGCCAGCAGCCCCGTAAGGACAGCTTACAATGAGCAGTTCTTC
V: TRBV6-2/TRBV6-3
D: .
size: .
J: TRBJ2-1

CDR3: CASSYEGEATGELFF
DNA: TGTGCCAGCAGTTATGAAGGGGAAGCCACCGGGGAGCTGTTTTTT
V: TRBV6-5
D: .
size: .
J: TRBJ2-2

CDR3: CASSLVGGINQPQHF
DNA: TGTGCCAGCAGCTTAGTGGGAGGGATAAATCAGCCCCAGCATTTT
V: TRBV7-2
D: .
size: .
J: TRBJ1-5

CDR3: CASGNSGGDRYEQYF
DNA: TGTGCCAGCGGTAATAGCGGGGGGGATCGTTACGAGCAGTACTTC
V: TRBV5-4
D: TRBD2
size: .
J: TRBJ2-7